Below, 25 T cell receptor beta chains from the same sample are listed, as sequenced in a study of early T cells in non-severe SARS-CoV-2 infection (dated by TCRdb to the early 2020s). Libraries were made using 5' RACE. The instrument given in TCRdb is NextSeq 500. The public reads were reanalyzed by TCRdb: fastp trimming at Q25, MiXCR alignment, in-frame beta chains only. Each CDR3 protein appears once, grouped with its most common genes and DNA. The sample records roughly 64,000 distinct CDR3 sequences, around 12% of which are singletons. The ten most abundant clones make up about 4.2% of the sample. The sample was whole blood. The origin of the receptors is an adult who was a healthcare worker with PCR-confirmed SARS-CoV-2 infection or an uninfected control (not recorded which).

There are many counts of this clonotype. The chain combines TRBV14 with TRBJ1-1; the D gene is possibly TRBD1 (6 bases). The germline CDR1 and CDR2 sequences are SGHDN and FVKESK. V was trimmed by 7 bases and J by 5 bases, leaving 14 bases between them. This CDR3 has 13 residues. CDR3: CASTPGGGTEAFF. DNA for the CDR3: TGTGCCAGCACTCCCGGGGGCGGGACTGAAGCTTTCTTT.

In its sample, this clonotype was seen many times. The chain uses TRBV6-5 and TRBJ2-3; D is unresolved. This CDR3 region has 15 residues. The V gene lost 2 bases and the J gene lost 1 base, with 10 bases spanning the gap. The germline gives CDR1 MNHEY, CDR2 SVGAGI. CDR3 residues: CASSYVGARTDTQYF. The DNA for the CDR3 is TGTGCCAGCAGTTACGTTGGCGCCCGCACAGATACGCAGTATTTT.

This clonotype was counted ten times or more. J is TRBJ2-2 and V is TRBV25-1, with TRBD1 matching 10 bases. CDR1 and CDR2 (germline): MGHDK, SYGVNS. The CDR3 loop spans 15 amino acids. V lost 2 bases, J lost 3 bases, and 0 bases stayed unmatched. CDR3 region: CASSEGTGDTGELFF. The CDR3 region has the DNA TGTGCCAGCAGTGAAGGGACAGGGGACACCGGGGAGCTGTTTTTT.

In its sample, this clonotype was seen many times. V is TRBV5-6 and J is TRBJ1-4, with 7 bases identical to TRBD1. Germline CDR1 is SGHDT and CDR2 is YYEEEE. The CDR3 is 14 residues long. The ends lost 1 base at V and 6 bases at J; junction bases unmatched: 3. This CDR3 is CASSLITGDEKLFF. The CDR3 bases are TGTGCCAGCAGCTTGATAACAGGGGATGAAAAACTGTTTTTT.

J is TRBJ2-4 and V is TRBV30, with D hard to call. The CDR3 runs 13 residues. V lost 3 bases, J lost 2 bases, and 8 bases lay in between. Germline V CDR1 and CDR2: GTSNPN, SVGIG (reference sequence). The CDR3: CAWSGWPKNIQYF. The CDR3 DNA is TGTGCCTGGAGCGGGTGGCCCAAAAACATTCAGTACTTC.

This clonotype was seen a handful of times. The V gene is TRBV14, the J gene TRBJ2-5; D perhaps matches TRBD1 (6 bases). Germline V gene sequence: CDR1 SGHDN, CDR2 FVKESK. The CDR3 runs 17 residues. Trimming cost V 0 bases and J 7 bases, with 21 bases left between them. DNA of the CDR3: TGTGCCAGCAGCCAAGATTGGTCAGGCCGGGCAGGGGTGACCCAGTACTTC. Its translation: CASSQDWSGRAGVTQYF.

V usage is TRBV6-1 and J usage is TRBJ1-1, with 8 nucleotides matching TRBD1. V trimming: 6 bases; J trimming: 3 bases; junction bases outside the gene matches: 6. The germline gives CDR1 MNHNS, CDR2 SASEGT. This CDR3 contains 14 residues. The CDR3 sequence is CASRGQGVYTEAFF. In DNA form, the CDR3 reads TGTGCCAGCAGAGGACAGGGAGTCTACACTGAAGCTTTCTTT.

This clonotype was recorded many times. This rearrangement joins TRBV7-2 to TRBJ1-2; 8 bases match TRBD1. J gave up 7 bases and V 4 bases, and 11 bases lay outside the gene matches. Germline-derived CDR1 and CDR2 are SGHTA and FQGNSA. CDR3 length: 15 residues. The CDR3 DNA sequence: TGTGCCAGCAGCTCCACTTCGACAGGGGCTGGTGGCTACACCTTC. Protein product: CASSSTSTGAGGYTF.

This clonotype was counted only a few times. The V gene is TRBV5-1, the J gene TRBJ2-7; TRBD2 matches at 7 bases. Germline CDR1 reads SGHRS; CDR2 reads YFSETQ. J was trimmed by 0 bases and V by 0 bases; bases with no gene match: 3. This CDR3 spans 15 amino acids. CDR3 in amino acids: CASSLVLADSYEQYF. CDR3 nucleotides: TGCGCCAGCAGCTTGGTTCTAGCGGACTCCTACGAGCAGTACTTC.

This clonotype was seen only a few times. The chain combines TRBV5-6 with TRBJ2-7; D is uncertain. The V end lost 0 bases, the J end lost 2 bases, and 9 bases lay between the germline ends. CDR1 and CDR2 from the germline V gene are SGHDT and YYEEEE. The CDR3 has 14 amino acids. This CDR3 is CASSLAQLAYEQYF. DNA of the CDR3: TGTGCCAGCAGCTTGGCGCAGCTAGCCTACGAGCAGTACTTC.

This clonotype was counted ten times or more. The chain is built from TRBV7-2 and TRBJ2-1, with D possibly being TRBD2 (6 bases). Germline CDR1 SGHTA, CDR2 FQGNSA. V was shortened by 5 bases and J by 8 bases, with 16 bases between the two germline ends. The CDR3 is made up of 14 amino acids. CDR3 nucleotides: TGTGCCAGCAGCCCTAACCGGGGACTGGATGAGCAGTTCTTC. Amino acids: CASSPNRGLDEQFF.

The chain links TRBV9 to TRBJ2-6; no reliable D call. In germline, CDR1 is SGDLS, CDR2 YYNGEE. This CDR3 is built from 14 residues. With 2 bases removed from V and 0 bases from J, the gap between germline ends came to 3 bases. CDR3 sequence (DNA): TGTGCCAGCAGCGTCTACTCTGGGGCCAACGTCCTGACTTTC. It translates to CASSVYSGANVLTF.

A note on this clonotype: One end of the junction is discordant with germline, which a read error may explain. The genes are TRBV7-3 and TRBJ2-5; D gene unclear. This CDR3 spans 16 amino acids. Germline lookup yields CDR1 SGHTA and CDR2 FQGTGA. The CDR3 DNA is TGTGTCAGCAGCTTATTGGCAGGAAACCCCCAAGAGACCCAGTACTTC. Translation gives CVSSLLAGNPQETQYF.

The genes are TRBV6-6 and TRBJ1-3; D is undetermined. Trimming took 4 bases from V and 3 from J, leaving 4 bases between them. Germline V gene lookup returns CDR1 MNHNY and CDR2 SVGAGI (reference sequence). The CDR3 consists of 12 residues. This CDR3 reads CASSSDGNTIYF. In DNA form, the CDR3 reads TGTGCCAGCAGTTCCGATGGAAACACCATATATTTT.

The chain carries TRBV7-7 and TRBJ2-2; 7 nucleotides match TRBD1. The length of the CDR3 is 14 residues. V shed 5 bases, J shed 2 bases, and the junction held 2 bases outside the gene matches. Germline CDR1 is SSHAT and CDR2 is FNYEAQ (reference sequence). DNA of the CDR3: TGTGCCAGCAGCCGGGACAGAAACACCGGGGAGCTGTTTTTT. Its translation: CASSRDRNTGELFF.

This chain connects TRBV24-1 to TRBJ2-1, with TRBD1 matching over 7 bases. The V segment lost 7 bases and the J segment 8 bases; nucleotides outside the gene matches: 7. CDR3 length: 13 amino acids. CDR1 and CDR2 (germline): KGHDR, SFDVKD. This CDR3 is CATRETGFDEQFF. The CDR3 nucleotides read TGTGCCACCAGGGAGACAGGGTTCGATGAGCAGTTCTTC.

The table lists this clonotype with many counts. V gene TRBV7-9 combines with J gene TRBJ2-1; 10 positions agree with TRBD1. Germline trimming cut 3 bases from V and 6 bases from J; bases unmatched to any gene: 8. CDR1 and CDR2 (germline): SEHNR, FQNEAQ (reference sequence). The CDR3 is 16 amino acids. In nucleotides, the CDR3 is TGTGCCAGCAGCTTGTCAGGGACAGGGGCTCTCAATGAGCAGTTCTTC. Its translation: CASSLSGTGALNEQFF.

The V call is TRBV11-2, the J call TRBJ2-7, with 8 nucleotides matching TRBD1. This CDR3 has 15 residues. V dropped 4 bases and J dropped 4; count of bases not matched to a gene: 9. Germline-derived CDR1 and CDR2 are SGHAT and FQNNGV. CDR3 sequence: CASSSLDRAGYEQYF. Here the CDR3 DNA reads TGTGCCAGCAGCTCCCTGGACAGGGCGGGATACGAGCAGTACTTC.

J is TRBJ1-1 and V is TRBV20-1; TRBD1 agrees at 7 bases. V was pared by 6 bases and J by 0 bases, with 16 bases of the junction left unmatched. This CDR3 comprises 17 residues. Germline values: CDR1 DFQATT, CDR2 SNEGSKA (reference sequence). CDR3 in amino acids: CSAPRRGQSPLNTEAFF. The CDR3 DNA reads TGCAGTGCACCTAGGAGGGGGCAGTCCCCTTTGAACACTGAAGCTTTCTTT.

This clonotype has more than one count but fewer than ten. The chain recombines TRBV19 with TRBJ2-7; maybe TRBD1 (6 bases). Germline CDR1 reads LNHDA; CDR2 reads SQIVND (reference sequence). The CDR3 covers 14 residues. V was shortened by 6 bases and J by 4 bases, with 16 bases between the two germline ends. CDR3 sequence reads: CASRDRDKWYEQYF. The CDR3 DNA reads as TGTGCCAGTAGGGACCGGGACAAGTGGTACGAGCAGTACTTC.

This clonotype was detected only a few times. The chain employs TRBV3-1 and TRBJ1-4; no definite D call. The CDR3 has 13 amino acids. Germline V CDR1 and CDR2: LGHDT, YNNKEL (reference sequence). Trimming took 0 bases from V and 10 from J, leaving 9 bases between them. The CDR3 sequence: CASSQEGGRKLFF. DNA for the CDR3: TGTGCCAGCAGCCAAGAGGGAGGGAGAAAACTGTTTTTT.

There are many counts of this clonotype. The gene calls are TRBV10-3 and TRBJ2-5; a possible D gene is TRBD1 (6 bases). This CDR3 is 13 amino acids long. Trimming took off 8 bases at V and 4 bases at J, with 14 bases between the two ends. The germline CDR1 and CDR2 sequences are ENHRY and SYGVKD. The CDR3: CAIQAQGRETQYF. Written as DNA, the CDR3 is TGTGCCATCCAAGCTCAGGGGAGAGAGACCCAGTACTTC.

This clonotype was observed at least ten times. The chain combines TRBV11-2 with TRBJ2-3; D is unclear. Germline lookup yields CDR1 SGHAT and CDR2 FQNNGV. This CDR3 contains 13 residues. Trimming removed 0 bases at V and 5 bases at J, with 6 bases between. Here the CDR3 DNA reads TGTGCCAGCAGCTTAGATCCCGGAGATACGCAGTATTTT. Protein: CASSLDPGDTQYF.

This clonotype was found once. Germline and junction disagree at one end, which may indicate a read error. The chain combines TRBV7-9 with TRBJ2-1; 9 bases match TRBD1. There are 15 residues in the CDR3. Germline V CDR1 and CDR2: SEHNR, FQNEAQ (reference sequence). The chain's CDR3 is CASSPPGQGANEQSF. In DNA, the CDR3 is TGTGCCAGCAGCCCCCCGGGACAGGGTGCCAATGAGCAGTCCTTC. Full variable domain (rest looked up from reference TRBV7-9 and TRBJ2-1): DTGVSQNPRHKITKRGQNVTFRCDPISEHNRLYWYRQTLGQGPEFLTYFQNEAQLEKSRLLSDRFSAERPKGSFSTLEIQRTEQGDSAMYLCASSPPGQGANEQSFGPGTRLTVL.

The sample holds many counts of this clonotype. The gene calls are TRBV25-1 and TRBJ1-3; 7 positions match TRBD1. CDR1 and CDR2 (germline): MGHDK, SYGVNS. This CDR3 contains 14 residues. V lost 4 bases, J lost 1 base, and 1 base stayed unmatched. CDR3 region: CASSVQGSGNTIYF. In DNA, the CDR3 is TGTGCCAGCAGTGTACAGGGGTCTGGAAACACCATATATTTT.